This paragraph covers one T cell receptor (beta chain) sequence. Its antigen remains unknown. This CDR3 has 14 residues. V dropped 5 bases and J dropped 4; count of bases not matched to a gene: 2. CDR1 and CDR2 (germline): MNHEY, SVGAGI. These data originate in a study of cytomegalovirus exposure and HLA in healthy donors. Broader study findings: In a later analysis, TCR beta V- and J-gene trimming was associated with a missense DCLRE1C variant.

PCR used 60 Vbeta primers and 13 Jbeta primers. Data came from immunoSEQ multiplex PCR; TCRdb stores just in-frame clones and leaves some out. The table includes about 160,000 clones, roughly 83% detected once. Material: PBMCs. J is TRBJ2-1 and V is TRBV6-5; 10 bases map to TRBD2. The clonotype originates from a boy under 10 years old in good health and CMV-seronegative. The CDR3 region is CASSELAGYNEQFF. CDR3 DNA sequence: TGTGCCAGCAGTGAACTAGCGGGATACAATGAGCAGTTCTTC.